One sample yielded the 32 T cell receptor beta chains listed below, sequenced in a study of siplizumab effects on memory and regulatory T cells. Repertoires were generated with immunoSEQ multiplex PCR, while TCRdb's copy carries only in-frame clones and drops some. The sample contains some 96,000 clones, approximately 94% of which appear only once. Sequenced input: non-Treg CD4+ T cells sorted from blood. Receptors originate from a human donor in good health.

The chain combines TRBV23-1 with TRBJ2-7; possibly TRBD1 or TRBD2 for D (5 bases each). TRBV23-1 carries the ORF label, with uncertain function. The CDR3 is 17 amino acids. V shed 2 bases and J shed 0 bases, with 17 bases lying between them. The CDR3 loop is CASSQPDSSAGSYEQYF. In DNA, the CDR3 is TGCGCCAGCAGTCAACCCGACAGTTCCGCGGGCTCCTACGAGCAGTACTTC.

This clone was seen a single time. The chain is built from TRBV27 and TRBJ2-7; maybe TRBD1 (6 bases). The CDR3 spans 15 residues. The germline gives CDR1 MNHEY, CDR2 SMNVEV (reference sequence). V lost 1 base and J lost 3, with 13 bases in between. The CDR3 here is CASSLFFSRGYEQYF. As DNA, the CDR3 is TGTGCCAGCAGTTTATTTTTCTCCAGGGGCTACGAGCAGTACTTC.

The chain recombines TRBV28 with TRBJ2-3; D ambiguous. Trimming pared 5 bases from V and 3 bases from J, leaving 6 bases between. The CDR3 spans 12 residues. Germline V lookup: CDR1 MDHEN, CDR2 SYDVKM. The CDR3 DNA reads as TGTGCCAGCAGTACTAATACAGATACGCAGTATTTT. It encodes CASSTNTDTQYF.

The CDR3 coding sequence is TGTGCCAGCAGTGAGACTGACGGTTTTTACGAGCAGTACTTC. Protein: CASSETDGFYEQYF. The chain combines TRBV25-1 with TRBJ2-7; no reliable D call. CDR3 length: 14 residues. Germline V lookup: CDR1 MGHDK, CDR2 SYGVNS. Trimming shortened V by 3 bases and J by 4 bases, and 13 bases separated the two germline ends.

For the CDR3, the DNA is TGCGCCAGCAGCTCCGACCCAACAACAGGGGAAGCTTTCTTT. This sequence encodes CASSSDPTTGEAFF. The chain has TRBV23-1 and TRBJ1-1, with D possibly matching TRBD1 (6 bases). TRBV23-1 is classed as an ORF, of uncertain function. The CDR3 has 14 amino acids. The V gene lost 6 bases and the J gene lost 8 bases, with 19 bases spanning the gap.

This clone was counted only a few times. This rearrangement joins TRBV19 to TRBJ1-4; perhaps TRBD1 as D (5 bases). There are 14 residues in the CDR3. V was pared by 7 bases and J by 3 bases, with 12 bases between. Per germline, CDR1 LNHDA and CDR2 SQIVND (reference sequence). The CDR3 bases are TGTGCCAGTACTATGACAGCTTCTAATGAAAAACTGTTTTTT. Translation gives CASTMTASNEKLFF.

CDR3 region: CAAFYGDRHNYGYTF. The CDR3 nucleotides read TGTGCAGCGTTCTATGGGGACAGGCATAACTATGGCTACACCTTC. The chain employs TRBV6-1 and TRBJ1-2, with 8 bases that match TRBD1. The CDR3 sequence is 15 residues long. Per the germline V gene, CDR1 is MNHNS and CDR2 is SASEGT.

The J gene is TRBJ2-7, the V gene TRBV30; D remains ambiguous. The CDR3 length is 12 residues. Germline V lookup: CDR1 GTSNPN, CDR2 SVGIG (reference sequence). The ends were cut back, 0 bases at V and 3 bases at J, with 6 bases in the middle. CDR3: CAWSVAFYEQYF. CDR3 DNA: TGTGCCTGGAGTGTAGCCTTCTACGAGCAGTACTTC.

The chain joins TRBV9 to TRBJ2-5; TRBD2 matches 8 bases. CDR1 and CDR2 (germline): SGDLS, YYNGEE. This CDR3 is built from 15 residues. V dropped 1 base and J dropped 1; count of bases not matched to a gene: 3. The CDR3 sequence: CASSVSSGSQETQYF. The CDR3 nucleotides are TGTGCCAGCAGCGTATCTAGCGGGTCCCAAGAGACCCAGTACTTC.

The CDR3, as DNA: TGTGCCAGCAGGACCCGACAGTTCCGCGAGCAGTACTTC. This encodes CASRTRQFREQYF. The chain recombines TRBV28 with TRBJ2-7, with a possible D match to TRBD1 (5 bases). Trimming stripped 6 bases from V and 6 bases from J, with 15 bases between. The CDR3 totals 13 residues. CDR1 and CDR2 (germline): MDHEN, SYDVKM.

V and J are TRBV6-4 and TRBJ1-6; 8 nucleotides agree with TRBD1. The V gene's germline CDR1 is MRHNA and CDR2 SNTAGT. J lost 9 bases, V lost 4 bases, and 2 bases had no gene match. The CDR3 contains 13 residues. In nucleotides, the CDR3 is TGTGCCAGCAGTGCACAGGGGGGTTCACCCCTCCACTTT. The encoded protein is CASSAQGGSPLHF.

This chain joins TRBV19 and TRBJ2-3; 7 nucleotides agree with TRBD1. Trimming took 6 bases from V and 3 from J; bases not matched to a gene: 3. This CDR3 region has 13 residues. Germline lookup yields CDR1 LNHDA and CDR2 SQIVND (reference sequence). The CDR3 sequence: CASSLQGTDTQYF. The CDR3 coding sequence is TGTGCCAGTAGCCTACAGGGGACAGATACGCAGTATTTT.

V and J are TRBV6-1 and TRBJ2-1; 10 bases match TRBD1. Germline V gene lookup returns CDR1 MNHNS and CDR2 SASEGT. Trimming removed 7 bases from V and 2 bases from J; junction bases left unmatched: 5. The CDR3 contains 15 residues. CDR3 coding DNA: TGTGCCAGCATTTTAGGGACAGGGGCCTACAATGAGCAGTTCTTC. The encoded protein is CASILGTGAYNEQFF.

The chain recombines TRBV10-3 with TRBJ2-1; the match to TRBD1 covers 7 bases. The germline CDR1 and CDR2 sequences are ENHRY and SYGVKD. The CDR3 is 17 residues long. The trim removed 3 bases at V and 5 bases at J, leaving 13 bases unmatched. CDR3 sequence: CAISDSNPGQMNNEQFF. In nucleotides, the CDR3 is TGTGCCATCAGTGACTCCAACCCGGGACAGATGAACAATGAGCAGTTCTTC.

This rearrangement joins TRBV9 to TRBJ2-1; 12 bases map to TRBD2. Germline loops: CDR1 SGDLS, CDR2 YYNGEE. The V and J ends lost 0 bases and 8 bases, in that order; junction bases with no gene match: 3. This CDR3 contains 15 residues. This CDR3 reads CASSVGLAGDHEQFF. For the CDR3, the DNA is TGTGCCAGCAGCGTAGGACTAGCGGGAGATCATGAGCAGTTCTTC.

This clone has only one observation. The rearrangement uses TRBV6-1 and TRBJ2-7, with 8 bases matching TRBD1. The CDR3 consists of 15 residues. With 6 bases clipped from V and 3 bases from J, the junction kept 10 bases outside the gene matches. Germline V gives CDR1 MNHNS, CDR2 SASEGT. The CDR3 nucleotides read TGTGCCAGCAGACCCAGGGGGCAGCTAGGCTACGAGCAGTACTTC. It codes for CASRPRGQLGYEQYF.

The chain is built from TRBV5-1 and TRBJ2-2; D is uncertain. This CDR3 spans 15 amino acids. Germline CDR1 SGHRS, CDR2 YFSETQ. V lost 0 bases to trimming and J lost 8 bases, with 14 bases between them. The CDR3 loop is CASSLVTTGMGELFF. CDR3 sequence (DNA): TGCGCCAGCAGCTTGGTGACAACGGGTATGGGGGAGCTGTTTTTT.

This clone was found once. The rearrangement uses TRBV11-2 and TRBJ1-2; the D is unclear. Trimming cost V 4 bases and J 0 bases, with 6 bases left between them. The CDR3 runs 13 residues. Germline V gene data show CDR1 as SGHAT and CDR2 as FQNNGV. The CDR3 sequence is CASSSKANYGYTF. CDR3 nucleotide sequence: TGTGCCAGCAGCTCCAAAGCTAACTATGGCTACACCTTC. Combining the CDR3 with reference TRBV11-2 and TRBJ1-2 gives the whole variable domain EAGVAQSPRYKIIEKRQSVAFWCNPISGHATLYWYQQILGQGPKLLIQFQNNGVVDDSQLPKDRFSAERLKGVDSTLKIQPAKLEDSAVYLCASSSKANYGYTFGSGTRLTVV.

The chain couples TRBV7-2 to TRBJ2-1; D is possibly TRBD1 (6 bases). CDR3 size: 14 residues. Germline CDR1 and CDR2: SGHTA and FQGNSA. Trimming removed 1 base at V and 8 bases at J, with 12 bases between. This CDR3 reads CASSLESRGDEQFF. CDR3 DNA: TGTGCCAGCAGCTTAGAATCCAGGGGAGATGAGCAGTTCTTC.

Concerning this clone itself: One end of the junction does not line up with germline, which may come from a read error. The V call is TRBV7-7, the J call TRBJ2-3; TRBD2 agrees at 13 bases. Germline V gene sequence: CDR1 SSHAT, CDR2 FNYEAQ (reference sequence). This CDR3 has 18 residues. The CDR3 region is CASSLGSGLAGITDTQYF. Written as DNA, the CDR3 is TGTGCTAGCAGCTTAGGATCGGGACTAGCGGGAATCACAGATACGCAGTATTTT.

This clone was detected once. The V gene is TRBV4-2, the J gene TRBJ2-5, with D possibly TRBD2 on 5 matching bases. The V and J ends lost 8 bases and 0 bases respectively, with 19 bases between them. This CDR3 comprises 16 residues. Germline lookup yields CDR1 LGHNA and CDR2 YNFKEQ. CDR3 coding DNA: TGTGCCAGCCAACCGGGCGAGGGAAGGAACCAAGAGACCCAGTACTTC. It yields the protein CASQPGEGRNQETQYF.

The V gene is TRBV2, the J gene TRBJ2-1, with 8 bases that match TRBD1. This CDR3 spans 13 amino acids. In germline, CDR1 is SNHLY, CDR2 FYNNEI. Germline trimming cut 10 bases from V and 8 bases from J; bases unmatched to any gene: 10. The CDR3 is CATRAGGDYEQFF. The CDR3 DNA reads TGTGCCACCCGGGCAGGGGGCGATTATGAGCAGTTCTTC.

The gene calls are TRBV15 and TRBJ2-5; TRBD2 aligns across 14 bases. V dropped 1 base and J dropped 5; count of bases not matched to a gene: 15. Germline values: CDR1 LNHNV, CDR2 YYDKDF (reference sequence). This CDR3 has 20 amino acids. Here the CDR3 reads CATSRVAWTSGRIGAETQYF. DNA for the CDR3: TGTGCCACCAGCAGAGTCGCGTGGACTAGCGGGAGGATAGGGGCCGAGACCCAGTACTTC.

The V gene is TRBV27, the J gene TRBJ2-2; no firm D call. Germline CDR1 is MNHEY and CDR2 is SMNVEV (reference sequence). V was clipped by 1 base and J by 5 bases, with 8 bases between them. This CDR3 spans 14 amino acids. The CDR3 reads CASSLLHRTGELFF. The CDR3 DNA reads as TGTGCCAGCAGTTTATTACACCGGACCGGGGAGCTGTTTTTT.

This chain uses TRBV13 with TRBJ2-7; 9 bases match TRBD1. The germline gives CDR1 PRHDT, CDR2 FYEKMQ (reference sequence). The length of the CDR3 is 16 residues. V trimming: 5 bases; J trimming: 7 bases; junction bases outside the gene matches: 15. This CDR3 is CASSPTFGTGKGEQYF. The CDR3 DNA reads as TGTGCCAGCAGCCCTACCTTCGGGACAGGGAAGGGGGAGCAGTACTTC.

The chain links TRBV9 to TRBJ2-3, with 12 bases lining up with TRBD2. This CDR3 contains 16 residues. CDR1 SGDLS and CDR2 YYNGEE come from the germline V gene. Losses at the gene ends were 3 bases for V and 3 bases for J; bases not matched to a gene: 5. CDR3 sequence (DNA): TGTGCCAGCAGCGGTCGACTAGCGGGAGTAACAGATACGCAGTATTTT. Encoded protein: CASSGRLAGVTDTQYF.

The chain joins TRBV25-1 to TRBJ2-5; no reliable D call. Germline lookup yields CDR1 MGHDK and CDR2 SYGVNS. Between the trimmed V and J ends, which lost 3 bases and 5 bases, there was a span of 4 bases. CDR3 length equals 11 residues. The CDR3 loop reads CASSDSETQYF. CDR3 nucleotide sequence: TGTGCCAGCAGTGATTCGGAGACCCAGTACTTC.

The chain joins TRBV6-6 to TRBJ1-2, with D unresolved. The V and J ends lost 6 bases and 3 bases respectively, with 2 bases between them. Germline-derived CDR1 and CDR2 are MNHNY and SVGAGI (reference sequence). The length of the CDR3 is 10 residues. CDR3: CASRDYGYTF. Here the CDR3 DNA reads TGTGCCAGCAGAGACTATGGCTACACCTTC.

This clone was recorded a few times. The rearrangement links TRBV6-5 to TRBJ1-2; D perhaps matches TRBD1 (5 bases). The V gene lost 4 bases and the J gene lost 3 bases, with 9 bases spanning the gap. The CDR3 sequence is 13 residues long. Looked up from germline, CDR1 is MNHEY and CDR2 is SVGAGI. This chain's CDR3 is CASSLDSHYGYTF. The CDR3 DNA reads as TGTGCCAGCAGTTTAGACAGCCACTATGGCTACACCTTC.

The gene calls are TRBV11-1 and TRBJ2-7, with 13 positions matching TRBD2. The CDR3 has 14 amino acids. The junction had 1 base not matched to a gene; V was cut back by 4 bases and J by 4 bases. The germline V gene has CDR1 SGHAT and CDR2 FQDESV (reference sequence). The CDR3 DNA is TGTGCCAGCAGCTCGGGACTAGCGGGATACGAGCAGTACTTC. Its translation: CASSSGLAGYEQYF. The full variable domain, in which reference TRBV11-1 and TRBJ2-7 provide the parts outside the CDR3, is EAEVAQSPRYKITEKSQAVAFWCDPISGHATLYWYRQILGQGPELLVQFQDESVVDDSQLPKDRFSAERLKGVDSTLKIQPAELGDSAMYLCASSSGLAGYEQYFGPGTRLTVT.

The chain employs TRBV6-1 and TRBJ2-7, with no clear D. Trimming removed 0 bases at V and 4 bases at J, with 4 bases between. Germline loops: CDR1 MNHNS, CDR2 SASEGT. This CDR3 comprises 12 residues. The CDR3 region is CASSEAGYEQYF. The DNA of the CDR3 is TGTGCCAGCAGTGAAGCGGGGTACGAGCAGTACTTC.

The chain is built from TRBV6-8 and TRBJ1-2; D not resolved. CDR3 size: 14 residues. Trimming pared 9 bases from V and 4 bases from J, leaving 18 bases between. Germline CDR1 and CDR2: MNHGY and SAAAGT. The DNA of the CDR3 is TGTGCCAGGGAGAGATTTGGGGAGGGCTATGGCTACACCTTC. The encoded protein is CARERFGEGYGYTF.